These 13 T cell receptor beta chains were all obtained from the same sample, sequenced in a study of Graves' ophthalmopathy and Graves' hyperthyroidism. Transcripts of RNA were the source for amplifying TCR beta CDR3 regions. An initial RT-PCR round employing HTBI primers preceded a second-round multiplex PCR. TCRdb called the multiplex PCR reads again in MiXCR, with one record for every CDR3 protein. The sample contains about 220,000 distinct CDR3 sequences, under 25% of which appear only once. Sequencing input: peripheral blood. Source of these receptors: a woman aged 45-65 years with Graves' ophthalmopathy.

Here the CDR3 reads CATSDSRQPPGYEQYF. In DNA, the CDR3 is TGTGCCACCAGTGATTCCCGACAGCCGCCGGGTTACGAGCAGTACTTC. The gene calls are TRBV24-1 and TRBJ2-7, with TRBD1 as a possible D gene (5 bases). Trimming left V 2 bases short and J 4 bases short, with 17 bases between. CDR3 length: 16 residues. Per germline, CDR1 KGHDR and CDR2 SFDVKD.

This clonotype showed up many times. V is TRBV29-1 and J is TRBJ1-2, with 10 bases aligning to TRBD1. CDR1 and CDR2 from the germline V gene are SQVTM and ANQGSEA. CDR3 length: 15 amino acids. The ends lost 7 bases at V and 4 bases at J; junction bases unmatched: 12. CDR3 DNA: TGCAGCGCGTCTGCCGGGACAGGGGCTGGCTATGGCTACACCTTC. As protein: CSASAGTGAGYGYTF.

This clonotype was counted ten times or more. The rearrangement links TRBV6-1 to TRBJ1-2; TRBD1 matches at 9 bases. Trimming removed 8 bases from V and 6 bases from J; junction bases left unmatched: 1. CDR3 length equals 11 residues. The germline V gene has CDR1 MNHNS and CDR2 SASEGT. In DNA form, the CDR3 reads TGTGCCAGCTGGACAGGGGATGGCTACACCTTC. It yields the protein CASWTGDGYTF.

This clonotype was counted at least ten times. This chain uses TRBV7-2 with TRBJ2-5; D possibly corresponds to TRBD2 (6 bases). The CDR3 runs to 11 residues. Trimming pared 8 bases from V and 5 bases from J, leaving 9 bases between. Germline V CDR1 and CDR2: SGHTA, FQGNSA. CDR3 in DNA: TGTGCCAGCCGACTAGTGGAGACCCAGTACTTC. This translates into CASRLVETQYF.

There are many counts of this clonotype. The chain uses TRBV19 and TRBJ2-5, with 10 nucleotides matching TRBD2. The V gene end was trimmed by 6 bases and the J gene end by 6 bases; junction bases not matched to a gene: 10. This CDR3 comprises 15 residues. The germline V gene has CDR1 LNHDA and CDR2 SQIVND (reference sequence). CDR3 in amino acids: CASSPTSGMGKTQYF. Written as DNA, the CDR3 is TGTGCCAGTAGCCCTACTAGCGGGATGGGAAAGACCCAGTACTTC.

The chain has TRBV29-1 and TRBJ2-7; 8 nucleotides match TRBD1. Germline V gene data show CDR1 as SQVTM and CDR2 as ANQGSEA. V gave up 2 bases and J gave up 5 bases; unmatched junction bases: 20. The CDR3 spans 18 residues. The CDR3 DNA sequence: TGCAGCGTTGAATTCCCCTCTTCCCATCAGGGGGCTTATGACGAGCAGTACTTC. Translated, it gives CSVEFPSSHQGAYDEQYF.

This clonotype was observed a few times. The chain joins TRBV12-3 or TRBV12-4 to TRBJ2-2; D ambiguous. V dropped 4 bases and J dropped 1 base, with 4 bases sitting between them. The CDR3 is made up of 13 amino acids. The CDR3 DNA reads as TGTGCCAGCAGTTATCGGAACACCGGGGAGCTGTTTTTT. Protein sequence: CASSYRNTGELFF.

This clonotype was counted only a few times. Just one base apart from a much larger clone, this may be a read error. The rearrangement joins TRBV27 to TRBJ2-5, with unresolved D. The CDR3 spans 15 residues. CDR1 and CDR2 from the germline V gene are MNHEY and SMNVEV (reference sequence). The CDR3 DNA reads TGTGTCAGCAGTTTATCGGGCGGCATGCAAGAGACCCAGTACTTC. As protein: CVSSLSGGMQETQYF.

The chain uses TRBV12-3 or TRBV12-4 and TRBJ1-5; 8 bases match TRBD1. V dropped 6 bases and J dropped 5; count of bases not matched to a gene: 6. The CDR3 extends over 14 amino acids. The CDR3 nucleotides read TGTGCCAGCAGCCACGGACAGGGCCATCAGCCCCAGCATTTT. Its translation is CASSHGQGHQPQHF.

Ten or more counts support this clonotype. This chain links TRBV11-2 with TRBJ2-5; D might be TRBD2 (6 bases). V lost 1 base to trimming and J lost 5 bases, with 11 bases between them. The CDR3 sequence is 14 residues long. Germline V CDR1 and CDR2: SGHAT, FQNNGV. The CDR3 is CASSLVGRWETQYF. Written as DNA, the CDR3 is TGTGCCAGCAGCTTAGTCGGGAGATGGGAGACCCAGTACTTC.

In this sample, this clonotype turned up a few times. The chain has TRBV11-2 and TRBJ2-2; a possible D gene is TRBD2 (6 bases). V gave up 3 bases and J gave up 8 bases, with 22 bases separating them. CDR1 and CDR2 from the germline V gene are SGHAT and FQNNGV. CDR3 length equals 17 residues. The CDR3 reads CASSFQAGWIGYGELFF. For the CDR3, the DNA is TGTGCCAGCAGCTTCCAAGCGGGTTGGATAGGATATGGGGAGCTGTTTTTT.

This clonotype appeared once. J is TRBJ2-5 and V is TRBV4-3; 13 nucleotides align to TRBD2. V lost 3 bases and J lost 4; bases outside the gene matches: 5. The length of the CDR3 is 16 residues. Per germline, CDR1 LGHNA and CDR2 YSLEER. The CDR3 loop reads CASSQGLAGRGETQYF. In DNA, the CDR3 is TGCGCCAGCAGCCAGGGACTAGCGGGAAGGGGAGAGACCCAGTACTTC.

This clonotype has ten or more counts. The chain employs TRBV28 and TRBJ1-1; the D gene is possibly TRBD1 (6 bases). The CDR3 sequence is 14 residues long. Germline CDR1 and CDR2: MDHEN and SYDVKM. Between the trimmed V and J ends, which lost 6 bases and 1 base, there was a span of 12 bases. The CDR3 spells CASSFGGSNTEAFF. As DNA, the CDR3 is TGTGCCAGCAGCTTTGGGGGCTCGAACACTGAAGCTTTCTTT.